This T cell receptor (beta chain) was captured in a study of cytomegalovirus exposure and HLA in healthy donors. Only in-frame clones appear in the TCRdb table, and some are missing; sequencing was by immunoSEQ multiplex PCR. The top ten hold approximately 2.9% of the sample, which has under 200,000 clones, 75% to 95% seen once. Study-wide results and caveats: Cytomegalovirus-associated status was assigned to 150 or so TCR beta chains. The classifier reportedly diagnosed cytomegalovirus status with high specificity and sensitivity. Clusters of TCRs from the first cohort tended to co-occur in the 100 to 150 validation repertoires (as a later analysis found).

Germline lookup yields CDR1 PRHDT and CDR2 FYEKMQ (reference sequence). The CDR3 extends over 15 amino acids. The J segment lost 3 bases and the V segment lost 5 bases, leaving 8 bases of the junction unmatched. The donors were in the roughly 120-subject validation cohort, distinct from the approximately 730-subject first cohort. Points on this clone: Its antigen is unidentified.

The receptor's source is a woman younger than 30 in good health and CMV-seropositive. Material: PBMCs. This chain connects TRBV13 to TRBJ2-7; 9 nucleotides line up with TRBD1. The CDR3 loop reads CASSNAPDRGYEQYF. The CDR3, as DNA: TGTGCCAGCAGCAACGCTCCGGACAGGGGCTACGAGCAGTACTTC. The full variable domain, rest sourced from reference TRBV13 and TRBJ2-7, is AAGVIQSPRHLIKEKRETATLKCYPIPRHDTVYWYQQGPGQDPQFLISFYEKMQSDKGSIPDRFSAQQFSDYHSELNMSSLELGDSALYFCASSNAPDRGYEQYFGPGTRLTVT.